A selection of T cell receptor beta chains follows, all from one sample in a study of blood T cell repertoires in COVID-19. Libraries were prepared by immunoSEQ multiplex PCR; TCRdb keeps only in-frame clonotypes and omits some of them. The sample holds about 530,000 clones, about 89% seen once. Sequenced input: peripheral blood. Source of these receptors: a woman in her 50s with COVID-19, enrolled during active disease. CDR3s include the opening cysteine and the closing phenylalanine or tryptophan. D genes are given only for firm matches. The size field is filled for only some rows; it gives once, few, many or a size class.

TRBV7-9	-	once	TRBJ1-2	TGTGCCAGCAGCTTAACAGCAGGGTCTCGCCATGGCTACACCTTC	CASSLTAGSRHGYTF
TRBV12-3/TRBV12-4	TRBD1	-	TRBJ1-2	TGTGCCAGCCGAAAGGACAGGCCCTATGGCTACACCTTC	CASRKDRPYGYTF
TRBV6-5	-	-	TRBJ1-1	TGTGCCAGCAGCCCCCGACAGGCTCAGAACACTGAAGCTTTCTTT	CASSPRQAQNTEAFF
TRBV19	TRBD1	-	TRBJ2-1	TGTGCCAGTAGTACTGGGGAGACAGGGACTGAGCAGTTCTTC	CASSTGETGTEQFF
TRBV5-4	-	-	TRBJ2-7	TGTGCCAGCAGCTTGGCACCAGGGTATAACGAGCAGTACTTC	CASSLAPGYNEQYF
TRBV7-9	-	-	TRBJ1-6	TGTGCCAGCAGCGCAGACCGGGCCCGGGGGTTCGGTTCACCCCTCCACTTT	CASSADRARGFGSPLHF
TRBV10-1	-	once	TRBJ2-1	TGCGCCAGCAGTGAGGGGCAGCCTTACAATGAGCAGTTCTTC	CASSEGQPYNEQFF
TRBV5-1	-	-	TRBJ1-1	TGCGCCAGCAGCTCCCAAGACTGGAACACTGAAGCTTTCTTT	CASSSQDWNTEAFF
TRBV18	-	-	TRBJ2-5	TGTGCCAGCTCACCTCGGGGGTCCGGGGAGACCCAGTACTTC	CASSPRGSGETQYF
TRBV6-1	-	few	TRBJ1-5	TGTGCCAGCAGTGAAGTGTGGGGGGGGGCGGGAGAACAGCCCCAGCATTTT	CASSEVWGGAGEQPQHF
TRBV5-6	TRBD1	-	TRBJ1-5	TGTGCCAGCAGCTGGGGGACAGGGGAAATGGGTCAGCCCCAGCATTTT	CASSWGTGEMGQPQHF
TRBV3-1/TRBV3-2	TRBD1	-	TRBJ2-7	TGTGCCAGCAGCCAAGACCACAGGGGGCCCTACGAGCAGTACTTC	CASSQDHRGPYEQYF
TRBV5-1	-	-	TRBJ2-1	TGCGCCAGCAGTCCACCAGCCAACAGCGGGCCCAGCTTGTTCTTC	CASSPPANSGPSLFF
TRBV5-1	-	-	TRBJ2-7	TGCGCCAGCGCAAGGACGGAGGGCGGCTCCTACGAGCAGTACTTC	CASARTEGGSYEQYF
TRBV5-4	-	-	TRBJ2-1	TGTGCCAGCAGCTTTCATAATGAGCAGTTCTTC	CASSFHNEQFF
TRBV19	TRBD1	-	TRBJ1-6	TGTGCCAGTAGTAGGGGTCCCGGGACAGAATTGAATTCACCCCTCCACTTT	CASSRGPGTELNSPLHF
TRBV3-1/TRBV3-2	-	once	TRBJ1-2	TGTGCCAGCACATGGGGGGGAGATGGCTACACCTTC	CASTWGGDGYTF